This T cell receptor beta chain was found in a study of post-analysis software for immune sequencing data. Broader study findings: TRBV segments more frequent in patients than in controls numbered five and included TRBV5-6, TRBV5-1 and TRBV20-1.

Of note for this clonotype: Its specificity is unknown.

The germline CDR1 and CDR2 sequences are SGHVS and FQNEAQ. This CDR3 comprises 17 residues. The V end lost 7 bases, the J end lost 6 bases, and 25 bases lay between the germline ends. Every TCR beta cDNA library bore unique molecular identifiers. TCRdb recomputed calls from the PCR reads with MiXCR, one row per CDR3 protein. The sample lists about 770,000 distinct CDR3 sequences, approximately 44% occurring once. The sample consisted of blood. The source of this sequence is a girl aged 10 to 17 with multiple sclerosis. V gene TRBV7-8 combines with J gene TRBJ2-1; D ambiguous. CDR3 sequence (DNA): TGTGCCAGCACCCACATTGAGGCTCCCTCATCGGCCAATGAGCAGTTCTTC. Protein sequence: CASTHIEAPSSANEQFF.